Shown below are 3 T cell receptor beta chains from a single sample sequenced in a study of T cells after yellow fever vaccination (dated by TCRdb to about 2019). Library preparation was by 5' RACE. Sequenced using an Illumina HiSeq 2500. TCRdb reran the public reads through fastp at Q25 and MiXCR, keeping productive beta chains. Here each entry gathers all rows of one CDR3 protein and keeps the most common genes and DNA. The sample table shows almost 600,000 distinct CDR3 sequences, and 13% are seen once. The ten biggest clones cover 11% to 15% of the sample. The treatment or condition tag for this specimen amounts to: live attenuated yellow fever vaccine strain. Sequencing used PBMCs, obtained on the day of the yellow fever booster vaccination. These receptors originate from a man younger than 40 who received the YFV17D yellow fever vaccine.

CDR3 DNA: TGTGCCATCAGGCCGGGACTAGCGGGAGGGCCGGTCAATGAGCAGTTCTTC. It specifies CAIRPGLAGGPVNEQFF. The V and J genes are TRBV10-3 and TRBJ2-1; 16 bases fit TRBD2. CDR3 size: 17 residues. Germline lookup yields CDR1 ENHRY and CDR2 SYGVKD. V lost 6 bases and J lost 6; bases outside the gene matches: 8.

In this sample, this clonotype turned up a few times. V gene TRBV5-1 combines with J gene TRBJ1-6, with TRBD1 identical over 8 bases. With V trimmed by 4 bases and J by 4 bases, 7 bases remained unmatched. The CDR3 runs 16 residues. Germline V gives CDR1 SGHRS, CDR2 YFSETQ. The chain's CDR3 is CASSEETGGYNSPLHF. The CDR3 coding sequence is TGCGCCAGCAGCGAAGAAACAGGGGGATATAATTCACCCCTCCACTTT. Filled out from reference TRBV5-1 and TRBJ1-6, the complete variable domain reads KAGVTQTPRYLIKTRGQQVTLSCSPISGHRSVSWYQQTPGQGLQFLFEYFSETQRNKGNFPGRFSGRQFSNSRSEMNVSTLELGDSALYLCASSEETGGYNSPLHFGNGTRLTVT.

The chain recombines TRBV20-1 with TRBJ2-1; D possibly corresponds to TRBD2 (6 bases). V was shortened by 3 bases and J by 4 bases, with 25 bases between the two germline ends. The CDR3 loop spans 18 amino acids. Per the germline V gene, CDR1 is DFQATT and CDR2 is SNEGSKA (reference sequence). Written as DNA, the CDR3 is TGCAGTGCTAGGGGGCTCACGAAGGGTTCTAGCGTGTACAATGAGCAGTTCTTC. This gives the protein CSARGLTKGSSVYNEQFF.